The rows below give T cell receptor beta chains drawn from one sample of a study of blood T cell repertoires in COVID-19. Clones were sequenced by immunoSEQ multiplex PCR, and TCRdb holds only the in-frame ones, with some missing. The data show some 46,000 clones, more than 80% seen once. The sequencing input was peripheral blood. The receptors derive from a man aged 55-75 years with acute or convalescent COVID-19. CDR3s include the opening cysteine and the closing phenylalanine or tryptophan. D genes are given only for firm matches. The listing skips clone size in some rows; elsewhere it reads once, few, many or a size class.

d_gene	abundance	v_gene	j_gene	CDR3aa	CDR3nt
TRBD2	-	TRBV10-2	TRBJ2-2	CASSESERDLNTGELFF	TGCGCCAGCAGTGAGTCTGAGCGGGACCTGAACACCGGGGAGCTGTTTTTT
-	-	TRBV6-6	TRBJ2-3	CASRTASTDTQYF	TGTGCCAGCAGAACAGCTAGCACAGATACGCAGTATTTT
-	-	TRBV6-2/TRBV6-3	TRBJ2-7	CASSYEMGGLPYEQYF	TGTGCCAGCAGTTACGAGATGGGGGGGCTGCCCTACGAGCAGTACTTC
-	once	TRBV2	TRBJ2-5	CASSEVTEQETQYF	TGTGCCAGCAGTGAAGTGACAGAACAAGAGACCCAGTACTTC
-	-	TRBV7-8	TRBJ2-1	CASSIRIGGPSRQFF	TGTGCCAGCAGCATCCGGATTGGGGGCCCGTCGAGGCAGTTCTTC
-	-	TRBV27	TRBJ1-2	CASSLSYRREDGYTF	TGTGCCAGCAGTTTATCCTATAGGAGGGAGGATGGCTACACCTTC
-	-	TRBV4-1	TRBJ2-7	CASSQDAGPYEQYF	TGCGCCAGCAGCCAAGACGCGGGCCCCTACGAGCAGTACTTC
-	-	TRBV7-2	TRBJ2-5	CASSLARDRQETQYF	TGTGCCAGCAGCTTAGCGCGGGACAGACAAGAGACCCAGTACTTC
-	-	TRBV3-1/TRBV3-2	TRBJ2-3	CASSPLLRSPQYF	TGTGCCAGCAGCCCACTCCTGAGATCGCCGCAGTATTTT
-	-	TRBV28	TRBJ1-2	CASSLRGRVYGYTF	TGTGCCAGCAGCCTGCGGGGGCGGGTCTATGGCTACACCTTC
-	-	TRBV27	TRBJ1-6	CASSRGTVINNSPLHF	TGTGCCAGCAGTAGGGGAACCGTGATTAATAATTCACCCCTCCACTTT
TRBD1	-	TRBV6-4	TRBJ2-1	CASSDSDRGGDNEQFF	TGTGCCAGCAGTGACTCTGACAGGGGAGGAGACAATGAGCAGTTCTTC
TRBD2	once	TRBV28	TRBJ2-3	CASSFGLAASTDTQYF	TGTGCCAGCAGTTTTGGACTAGCGGCTAGCACAGATACGCAGTATTTT
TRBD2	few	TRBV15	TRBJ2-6	CATSRADPGGWWAGANVLTF	TGTGCCACCAGCAGAGCAGACCCGGGGGGTTGGTGGGCTGGGGCCAACGTCCTGACTTTC
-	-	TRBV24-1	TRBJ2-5	CATSDRTAGETQYF	TGTGCCACCAGTGACCGGACAGCGGGGGAGACCCAGTACTTC
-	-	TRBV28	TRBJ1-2	CASSNENYGYTF	TGTGCCAGCAGTAACGAGAACTATGGCTACACCTTC
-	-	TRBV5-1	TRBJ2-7	CASSLGQGGYEQYF	TGCGCCAGCAGCTTAGGGCAGGGGGGCTACGAGCAGTACTTC
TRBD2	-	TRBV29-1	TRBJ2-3	CSVAFLSGREWEDTQYF	TGCAGCGTTGCCTTCCTTAGCGGGAGGGAGTGGGAAGATACGCAGTATTTT
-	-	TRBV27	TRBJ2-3	CASSSTPLYPSTDTQYF	TGTGCCAGCAGTTCAACCCCACTCTATCCTAGCACAGATACGCAGTATTTT
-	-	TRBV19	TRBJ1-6	CASTRKDSRGDNSPLHF	TGTGCCAGTACCCGAAAGGACAGCCGCGGTGATAATTCACCCCTCCACTTT
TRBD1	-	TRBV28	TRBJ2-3	CASSSTGDRDTQYF	TGTGCCAGCAGTTCGACAGGGGATCGAGATACGCAGTATTTT
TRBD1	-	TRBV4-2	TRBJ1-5	CASSQDRTGGQPQHF	TGTGCCAGCAGCCAAGATCGGACAGGTGGTCAGCCCCAGCATTTT
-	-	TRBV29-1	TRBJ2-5	CSVVLSQGWNQETQYF	TGCAGCGTTGTCTTGTCTCAGGGGTGGAACCAAGAGACCCAGTACTTC
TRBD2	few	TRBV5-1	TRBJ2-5	CASSPLPPGLAGEETQYF	TGCGCCAGCAGCCCCCTCCCTCCGGGACTAGCGGGAGAAGAGACCCAGTACTTC
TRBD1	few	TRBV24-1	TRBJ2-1	CATSDRTGGGVHEQFF	TGTGCCACCAGTGACCGGACAGGGGGCGGCGTCCATGAGCAGTTCTTC
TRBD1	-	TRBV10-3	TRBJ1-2	CAIRQTGGEGYTF	TGTGCCATCAGACAAACAGGGGGCGAAGGCTACACCTTC
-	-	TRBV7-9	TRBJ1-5	CASSLGRSNQPQHF	TGTGCCAGCAGCTTAGGGAGGAGCAATCAGCCCCAGCATTTT
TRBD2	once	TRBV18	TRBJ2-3	CASSPPRLAGTDTQYF	TGTGCCAGCTCACCCCCCCGACTAGCGGGCACAGATACGCAGTATTTT
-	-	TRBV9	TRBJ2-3	CASSVFGSSRGKGTQYF	TGTGCCAGCAGCGTATTTGGGAGTAGTCGGGGGAAGGGTACGCAGTATTTT
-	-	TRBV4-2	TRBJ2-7	CASSQDRRGSYEQYF	TGTGCCAGCAGCCAAGATAGACGGGGGTCCTACGAGCAGTACTTC
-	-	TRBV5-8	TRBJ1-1	CASSATYTGIGAFF	TGTGCCAGCAGCGCTACATATACCGGGATAGGAGCTTTCTTT
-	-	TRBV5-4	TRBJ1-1	CASSPRGMNTEAFF	TGTGCCAGCAGCCCTAGGGGTATGAACACTGAAGCTTTCTTT
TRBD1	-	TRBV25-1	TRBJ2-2	CASSSRGQGATGELFF	TGTGCCAGCAGCTCGAGAGGACAGGGGGCTACCGGGGAGCTGTTTTTT
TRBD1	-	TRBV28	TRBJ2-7	CASSPPDRDSYEQYF	TGTGCCAGCAGCCCTCCGGACAGGGACTCCTACGAGCAGTACTTC
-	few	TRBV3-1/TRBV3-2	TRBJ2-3	CASSHRAGSTDTQYF	TGTGCCAGCAGCCACCGGGCGGGGAGCACAGATACGCAGTATTTT
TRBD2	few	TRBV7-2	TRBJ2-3	CASSFRSSGRVADTQYF	TGTGCCAGCAGCTTTCGGAGTAGCGGGAGGGTGGCAGATACGCAGTATTTT
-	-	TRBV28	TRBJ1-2	CASSSPGFDYGYTF	TGTGCCAGCAGTTCCCCGGGATTCGACTATGGCTACACCTTC
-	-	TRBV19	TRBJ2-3	CASSMSGYGSDTQYF	TGTGCCAGTAGTATGTCAGGGTACGGATCAGATACGCAGTATTTT
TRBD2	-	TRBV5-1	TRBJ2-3	CASSLGTSGRASDTQYF	TGCGCCAGCAGCTTGGGGACTAGCGGGAGGGCTTCAGATACGCAGTATTTT
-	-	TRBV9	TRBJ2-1	CASSVGGGVSEQFF	TGTGCCAGCAGCGTAGGTGGAGGGGTTTCGGAGCAGTTCTTC
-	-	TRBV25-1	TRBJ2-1	CASSPPPGTGLNEQFF	TGTGCCAGCAGCCCCCCCCCAGGGACTGGTTTAAATGAGCAGTTCTTC